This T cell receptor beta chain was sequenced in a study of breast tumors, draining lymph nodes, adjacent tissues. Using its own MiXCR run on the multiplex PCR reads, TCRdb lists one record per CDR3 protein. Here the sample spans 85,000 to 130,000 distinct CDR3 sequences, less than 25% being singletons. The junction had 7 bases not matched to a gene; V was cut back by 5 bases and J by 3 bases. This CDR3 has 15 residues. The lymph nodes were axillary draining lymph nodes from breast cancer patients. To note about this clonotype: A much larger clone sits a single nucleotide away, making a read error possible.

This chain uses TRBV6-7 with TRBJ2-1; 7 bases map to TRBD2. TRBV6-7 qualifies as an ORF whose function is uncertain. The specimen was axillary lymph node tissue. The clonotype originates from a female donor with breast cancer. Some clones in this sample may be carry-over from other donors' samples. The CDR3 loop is CASSHKRGDYNEQFF. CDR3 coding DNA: TGTGCCAGCAGTCACAAGCGGGGCGACTACAATGAGCAGTTCTTC.